These 21 T cell receptor beta chains originate from one sample sequenced in a study of multiple sclerosis patients with progressive multifocal leukoencephalopathy. Time point in this sample: before natalizumab initiation. Some clones are missing from TCRdb's copy, which holds only in-frame ones; the method was immunoSEQ multiplex PCR. The sample lists tens of thousands of clones; 90% to 95% were seen once. The sequenced sample consisted of PBMCs. The source of these receptors is a man between 25 and 39 years old with multiple sclerosis.

On this clone: This specimen includes other DNA sequences encoding the same CDR3. This chain connects TRBV5-1 to TRBJ1-1; possibly TRBD1 for D (5 bases). Germline V gene lookup returns CDR1 SGHRS and CDR2 YFSETQ. Trimming stripped 4 bases from V and 3 bases from J, with 19 bases between. This CDR3 has 16 residues. The chain's CDR3 is CASSREGSRVYTEAFF. CDR3 in DNA: TGCGCCAGCAGCAGGGAGGGGTCGAGAGTGTACACTGAAGCTTTCTTT. The complete variable domain, with remaining parts taken from reference TRBV5-1 and TRBJ1-1, reads KAGVTQTPRYLIKTRGQQVTLSCSPISGHRSVSWYQQTPGQGLQFLFEYFSETQRNKGNFPGRFSGRQFSNSRSEMNVSTLELGDSALYLCASSREGSRVYTEAFFGQGTRLTVV.

The chain couples TRBV19 to TRBJ2-1; D is possibly TRBD2 (5 bases). CDR1 LNHDA and CDR2 SQIVND come from the germline V gene (reference sequence). The CDR3 has 15 residues. V lost 3 bases, J lost 4 bases, and 13 bases lay in between. The CDR3 DNA follows: TGTGCCAGTAGTATCGCCGGGAACTCGTACAATGAGCAGTTCTTC. It encodes CASSIAGNSYNEQFF.

The chain has TRBV25-1 and TRBJ1-5; D is unresolved. V was trimmed by 3 bases and J by 0 bases, leaving 9 bases between them. Germline values: CDR1 MGHDK, CDR2 SYGVNS. This CDR3 is 15 amino acids long. DNA for the CDR3: TGTGCCAGCAGTGAGGGTCGGGATAGCAATCAGCCCCAGCATTTT. Residues: CASSEGRDSNQPQHF. Looking up the rest from reference TRBV25-1 and TRBJ1-5 gives the full variable domain: EADIYQTPRYLVIGTGKKITLECSQTMGHDKMYWYQQDPGMELHLIHYSYGVNSTEKGDLSSESTVSRIRTEHFPLTLESARPSHTSQYLCASSEGRDSNQPQHFGDGTRLSIL.

J is TRBJ1-1 and V is TRBV5-1, with no clear D. This CDR3 spans 15 amino acids. The V end lost 0 bases, the J end lost 1 base, and 10 bases lay between the germline ends. Germline V lookup: CDR1 SGHRS, CDR2 YFSETQ. CDR3 bases: TGCGCCAGCAGCTTGGAGGCACGATGGAACACTGAAGCTTTCTTT. As protein: CASSLEARWNTEAFF.

The rearrangement joins TRBV29-1 to TRBJ2-3; the match to TRBD1 covers 9 bases. The CDR3 has 16 amino acids. The germline gives CDR1 SQVTM, CDR2 ANQGSEA. V was pared by 1 base and J by 2 bases, with 7 bases of the junction left unmatched. DNA for the CDR3: TGCAGCGTTGAAGGAAGGACAGGGGTACCCACAGATACGCAGTATTTT. Its protein is CSVEGRTGVPTDTQYF.

V usage is TRBV5-6 and J usage is TRBJ2-7; no firm D call. V lost 4 bases and J lost 2, with 13 bases in between. This CDR3 has 14 residues. Per germline, CDR1 SGHDT and CDR2 YYEEEE. Here the CDR3 DNA reads TGTGCCAGCAGCCCTGGCCACTTAACCTACGAGCAGTACTTC. It yields the protein CASSPGHLTYEQYF.

The rearrangement joins TRBV7-9 to TRBJ1-4, with 9 bases identical to TRBD1. V dropped 4 bases and J dropped 5; count of bases not matched to a gene: 2. Germline CDR1 reads SEHNR; CDR2 reads FQNEAQ (reference sequence). This CDR3 spans 14 amino acids. The CDR3 loop is CASSSGQGNEKLFF. In DNA form, the CDR3 reads TGTGCCAGCAGCTCTGGACAGGGGAATGAAAAACTGTTTTTT.

This chain joins TRBV2 and TRBJ2-1, with 10 bases matching TRBD2. The V gene end was trimmed by 10 bases and the J gene end by 7 bases; junction bases not matched to a gene: 4. The CDR3 runs to 12 residues. Germline CDR1 reads SNHLY; CDR2 reads FYNNEI. CDR3 protein: CATSGSGNEQFF. The DNA of the CDR3 is TGTGCCACTAGCGGGAGCGGGAATGAGCAGTTCTTC.

This chain uses TRBV5-1 with TRBJ2-3; D gene ambiguous. Trimming stripped 4 bases from V and 4 bases from J, with 19 bases between. The CDR3 length is 16 residues. CDR1 is SGHRS, CDR2 YFSETQ, per germline. The CDR3 region has the DNA TGCGCCAGCAGCGCGCTCGAGGTCGCGCGCCCAGATACGCAGTATTTT. It specifies CASSALEVARPDTQYF.

The chain links TRBV6-6 to TRBJ1-5; D gene unclear. CDR3 length: 13 residues. Germline V gives CDR1 MNHNY, CDR2 SVGAGI (reference sequence). V was clipped by 0 bases and J by 3 bases, with 3 bases between them. The DNA of the CDR3 is TGTGCCAGCAGTTACTCCATCAATCAGCCCCAGCATTTT. Amino acids: CASSYSINQPQHF.

The chain has TRBV14 and TRBJ2-5; D unclear. The CDR3 consists of 12 residues. V lost 1 base, J lost 7 bases, and 7 bases lay in between. Germline loops: CDR1 SGHDN, CDR2 FVKESK. The CDR3 nucleotides are TGTGCCAGCAGCCAAGGTGTGGCGACCCAGTACTTC. Residues: CASSQGVATQYF. Together with reference TRBV14 and TRBJ2-5, the CDR3 gives the full variable domain: EAGVTQFPSHSVIEKGQTVTLRCDPISGHDNLYWYRRVMGKEIKFLLHFVKESKQDESGMPNNRFLAERTGGTYSTLKVQPAELEDSGVYFCASSQGVATQYFGPGTRLLVL.

This chain uses TRBV18 with TRBJ1-5, with 11 bases lining up with TRBD1. Trimming removed 3 bases from V and 4 bases from J; junction bases left unmatched: 8. This CDR3 region has 17 residues. CDR1 and CDR2 (germline): KGHSH, LQKENI. The DNA of the CDR3 is TGTGCCAGCTCACCGCGGACAGGGGGCACCCAAAATCAGCCCCAGCATTTT. Translated: CASSPRTGGTQNQPQHF. The full variable domain, in which reference TRBV18 and TRBJ1-5 provide the parts outside the CDR3, is NAGVMQNPRHLVRRRGQEARLRCSPMKGHSHVYWYRQLPEEGLKFMVYLQKENIIDESGMPKERFSAEFPKEGPSILRIQQVVRGDSAAYFCASSPRTGGTQNQPQHFGDGTRLSIL.

The chain joins TRBV9 to TRBJ2-3; 8 nucleotides line up with TRBD2. Losses at the gene ends were 0 bases for V and 5 bases for J; bases not matched to a gene: 8. This CDR3 is 16 amino acids long. Germline V gene sequence: CDR1 SGDLS, CDR2 YYNGEE. CDR3 region: CASSVAPSGGGDTQYF. The CDR3 DNA sequence: TGTGCCAGCAGCGTAGCTCCAAGCGGGGGTGGAGATACGCAGTATTTT.

This clone was seen a few times. CDR3 bases: TGTGCCAGCAGCGGACCCGGGACAGCAAACACTGAAGCTTTCTTT. As protein: CASSGPGTANTEAFF. The V call is TRBV7-9, the J call TRBJ1-1, with 7 bases that match TRBD1. V was clipped by 5 bases and J by 2 bases; unmatched bases: 8. Germline lookup yields CDR1 SEHNR and CDR2 FQNEAQ (reference sequence). This CDR3 has 15 residues.

The chain couples TRBV7-6 to TRBJ2-7; D not certain. Germline CDR1 SGHVS, CDR2 FNYEAQ. The CDR3 is 15 amino acids. Trimming removed 1 base from V and 1 base from J, with 11 bases in between. The CDR3, as DNA: TGTGCCAGCAGCTTAGAAAGGGCTACATCCTACGAGCAGTACTTC. This codes for CASSLERATSYEQYF.

The chain uses TRBV10-3 and TRBJ2-6; 7 nucleotides align to TRBD1. Germline V gene lookup returns CDR1 ENHRY and CDR2 SYGVKD. The CDR3 runs to 16 residues. Losses at the gene ends were 8 bases for V and 4 bases for J; bases not matched to a gene: 11. In DNA, the CDR3 is TGTGCCATCCAAGGGACAGACCACTCGGGGGCCAACGTCCTGACTTTC. Residues: CAIQGTDHSGANVLTF.

V is TRBV10-3 and J is TRBJ2-1; TRBD2 agrees at 8 bases. Trimming at V came to 4 bases and at J to 3 bases, leaving 5 bases not matched to a gene. The germline V gene encodes CDR1 ENHRY and CDR2 SYGVKD. The CDR3 runs to 15 residues. DNA of the CDR3: TGTGCCATCAGTGGCCTGAGCGGGGGCTACAATGAGCAGTTCTTC. Encoded protein: CAISGLSGGYNEQFF.

The chain uses TRBV11-2 and TRBJ1-3; D remains unclear. Between the trimmed V and J ends, which lost 0 bases and 4 bases, there was a span of 7 bases. The CDR3 extends over 14 amino acids. Germline V gene lookup returns CDR1 SGHAT and CDR2 FQNNGV. The CDR3 nucleotides read TGTGCCAGCAGCTTAGAAATTGGGGGAAACACCATATATTTT. It yields the protein CASSLEIGGNTIYF.

The rearrangement uses TRBV5-4 and TRBJ2-1; 9 bases are a match to TRBD2. This CDR3 is built from 13 residues. The V and J ends lost 4 bases and 13 bases, in that order; junction bases with no gene match: 9. CDR1 and CDR2 from the germline V gene are SGHNT and YYREEE (reference sequence). The CDR3 region is CASSALAGDDQFF. In DNA form, the CDR3 reads TGTGCCAGCAGCGCGTTAGCGGGAGACGACCAGTTCTTC.

In DNA form, the CDR3 reads TGCGCCAGCAGCCTTAGCGGGAGTTCCTACAATGAGCAGTTCTTC. Translation gives CASSLSGSSYNEQFF. The V gene is TRBV5-1, the J gene TRBJ2-1; 9 bases agree with TRBD2. The germline gives CDR1 SGHRS, CDR2 YFSETQ. V lost 4 bases to trimming and J lost 1 base; unmatched junction nucleotides: 3. The CDR3 has 15 amino acids.

The chain has TRBV5-4 and TRBJ2-3, with D perhaps being TRBD1 or TRBD2 (5 bases each). Germline values: CDR1 SGHNT, CDR2 YYREEE (reference sequence). The germline V and J ends were trimmed by 4 bases and 2 bases, with 8 bases remaining between them. The CDR3 is 13 residues long. CDR3 in DNA: TGTGCCAGCAGCCAGGGACCCACAGATACGCAGTATTTT. Protein product: CASSQGPTDTQYF.